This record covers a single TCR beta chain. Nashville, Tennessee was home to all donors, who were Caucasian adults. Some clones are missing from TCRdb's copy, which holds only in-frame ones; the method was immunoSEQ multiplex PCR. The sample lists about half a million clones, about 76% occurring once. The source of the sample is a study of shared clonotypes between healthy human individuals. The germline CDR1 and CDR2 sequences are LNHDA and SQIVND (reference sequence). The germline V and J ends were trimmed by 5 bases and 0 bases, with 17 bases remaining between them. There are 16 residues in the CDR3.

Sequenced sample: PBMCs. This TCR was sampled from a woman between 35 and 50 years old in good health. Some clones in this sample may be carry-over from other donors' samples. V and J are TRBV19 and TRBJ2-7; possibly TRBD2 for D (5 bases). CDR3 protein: CASSSPFGSASYEQYF. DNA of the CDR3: TGTGCCAGTAGTTCCCCGTTTGGTAGCGCCTCCTACGAGCAGTACTTC.